This T cell receptor beta chain was sequenced during a study of blood T cell repertoires in COVID-19. Study-wide background: The United States, Italy and Spain were the sources of the acute and convalescent COVID-19 samples. From T cells, B-cell-depleted T cells, or PBMCs came the material, which was cDNA or gDNA.

This CDR3 is 15 amino acids long. The germline V gene has CDR1 SGHRS and CDR2 YFSETQ. V was pared by 5 bases and J by 0 bases, with 11 bases between. This clone was seen a single time. In the authors' workflow: For nucleated cells, counts were estimated from reference gene primer amplification. Profiling relied on immunoSEQ multiplex PCR, and the TCRdb table lists in-frame clones only, not all of them. V, J and clone size are taken as reported in that table, and D and trimming were inferred from the DNA itself. The sample has some 33,000 clones; around 85% are singletons. Sequenced sample: peripheral blood. This chain uses TRBV5-1 with TRBJ2-2; tentative D call: TRBD1 (7 bases). The receptor was derived from a human donor in a cohort sampled during active COVID-19. The CDR3 DNA sequence: TGCGCCAGCAGGGAGGGACAGCCGAACACCGGGGAGCTGTTTTTT. Residues: CASREGQPNTGELFF.